This T cell receptor beta chain stems from a study of blood T cell repertoires in COVID-19. Overall study: The United States, Italy and Spain provided the acute and convalescent COVID-19 samples. Sources were T cells, B-cell-depleted T cells, or PBMCs; the material itself was cDNA or gDNA.

Only a few counts were recorded for this clone. The Seattle patients joined while their infection was active and were tracked longitudinally afterward. How the authors handled the data: Amplification of reference gene primers provided the estimated nucleated cell counts. Method: immunoSEQ multiplex PCR; TCRdb's copy keeps in-frame clones and lacks some. V and J calls plus clone size are reproduced from that table; the DNA served to infer D and trimming. The table lists approximately 200,000 clones, about 85% of them singletons. Sequenced: peripheral blood. This TCR was sampled from a woman aged 40 to 49 with COVID-19, enrolled during active disease.

In DNA form, the CDR3 reads TGTGCCAGCAGTTGGCTAGCGGGGGATGACAATGAGCAGTTCTTC. Its translation is CASSWLAGDDNEQFF. V usage is TRBV6-2 or TRBV6-3 and J usage is TRBJ2-1; 10 bases fit TRBD2. The length of the CDR3 is 15 residues. V shed 4 bases, J shed 5 bases, and the junction held 5 bases outside the gene matches. Germline V lookup: CDR1 MNHEY, CDR2 SVGEGT.